This is a list of T cell receptor beta chains from one sample in a study of cytomegalovirus exposure and HLA in healthy donors. TCRdb's table, derived via immunoSEQ multiplex PCR, lists solely in-frame clones and lacks some. The table lists about 140,000 clones, roughly 68% of them singletons, with 3.5% to 5% in the top ten. Sequencing was carried out using PBMCs. These receptors all stem from a man aged 60 to 75 in good health and CMV-seronegative. Each CDR3 is given without its conserved first and last residue. The order of the fields is V gene, J gene, CDR3 protein.

V: TRBV9
J: TRBJ1-1
CDR3: ASSELPGLLNTEAF

V: TRBV7-2
J: TRBJ2-7
CDR3: ASSLGSGGEEQY

V: TRBV28
J: TRBJ1-5
CDR3: ASSLIRGGNQPQH

V: TRBV5-5
J: TRBJ1-5
CDR3: ASSSFRGGSNQPQH

V: TRBV6-5
J: TRBJ1-1
CDR3: ASSYERQGLNTEAF

V: TRBV29-1
J: TRBJ2-1
CDR3: SVAGTSGSLRQQF

V: TRBV29-1
J: TRBJ2-1
CDR3: SVVRTAPYNEQF

V: TRBV28
J: TRBJ2-7
CDR3: ASRGSGTSYEQY

V: TRBV7-7
J: TRBJ2-1
CDR3: ASSPQTSSLFSEQF

V: TRBV5-1
J: TRBJ2-2
CDR3: ASSLSSDTGELF

V: TRBV7-7
J: TRBJ2-2
CDR3: ASSETGPGELF

V: TRBV7-9
J: TRBJ2-7
CDR3: ASSSGQGPSYEQY

V: TRBV7-9
J: TRBJ2-5
CDR3: ASSLGTGAVGTQY

V: TRBV9
J: TRBJ2-5
CDR3: ASSRGGYETQY

V: TRBV6-6
J: TRBJ1-2
CDR3: ASSYSPDILYGYT

V: TRBV9
J: TRBJ1-3
CDR3: ASSGNTIY